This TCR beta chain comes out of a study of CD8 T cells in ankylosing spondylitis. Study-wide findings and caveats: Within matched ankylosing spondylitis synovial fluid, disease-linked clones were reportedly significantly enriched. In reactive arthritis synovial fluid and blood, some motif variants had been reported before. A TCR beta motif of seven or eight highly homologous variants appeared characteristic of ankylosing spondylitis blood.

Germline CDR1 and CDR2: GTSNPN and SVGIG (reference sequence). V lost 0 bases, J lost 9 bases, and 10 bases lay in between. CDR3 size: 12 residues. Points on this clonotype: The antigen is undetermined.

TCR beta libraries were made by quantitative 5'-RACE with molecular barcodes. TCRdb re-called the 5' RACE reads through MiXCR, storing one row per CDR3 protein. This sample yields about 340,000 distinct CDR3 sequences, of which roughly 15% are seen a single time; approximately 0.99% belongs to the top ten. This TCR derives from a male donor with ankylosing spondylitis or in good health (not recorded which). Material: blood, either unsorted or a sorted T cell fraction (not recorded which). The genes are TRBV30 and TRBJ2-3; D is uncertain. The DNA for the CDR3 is TGTGCCTGGAGTGTGTCTAGGAACACGCAGTATTTT. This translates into CAWSVSRNTQYF.